The source of this TCR beta chain is a study of technical replicates of blood from several donors. V was cut by 4 bases and J by 4 bases, with 10 bases left in between. This CDR3 contains 13 residues. CDR1 and CDR2 (germline): LNHDA, SQIVND (reference sequence). Profiling relied on immunoSEQ multiplex PCR, and the TCRdb table lists in-frame clones only, not all of them. The sample records about 66,000 clones, 70% to 90% being singletons. Sample: PBMCs. This TCR was recovered from a human donor in good health. Some clones in this sample may be carry-over from other donors' samples. The gene calls are TRBV19 and TRBJ1-2; perhaps TRBD1 as D (6 bases). The CDR3 spells CASSKGGLYGYTF. The CDR3, as DNA: TGTGCCAGTAGTAAGGGGGGGCTCTATGGCTACACCTTC.